Listed below are T cell receptor beta chains from one sample, sequenced in a study of chemoradiotherapy in HPV16-positive cancers. The protocol was immunoSEQ multiplex PCR, while the TCRdb copy is restricted to in-frame clones and leaves out a portion. The repertoire has roughly 34,000 clones, 85% to 90% of them found once; the top ten carry 2.1%. Sequences were derived from blood, sampled from a patient who underwent chemoradiotherapy. The receptors derive from a human donor with HPV-associated anogenital cancer. CDR3s include the opening cysteine and the closing phenylalanine or tryptophan. Each record gives: V gene, J gene, D gene, CDR3 protein. A D gene is named only where the DNA matches it firmly.

v_call: TRBV7-9; j_call: TRBJ1-5; d_call: .; cdr3_aa: CASSSSDVNQPQHF
v_call: TRBV4-3; j_call: TRBJ2-2; d_call: TRBD1; cdr3_aa: CASSPPGQGAGGELFF
v_call: TRBV11-2; j_call: TRBJ1-5; d_call: .; cdr3_aa: CASSLTGDPTGPPQHF
v_call: TRBV10-3; j_call: TRBJ2-7; d_call: .; cdr3_aa: CAISGRTDYEQYF
v_call: TRBV4-3; j_call: TRBJ1-1; d_call: .; cdr3_aa: CASSQDPGTQNTEAFF
v_call: TRBV9; j_call: TRBJ2-1; d_call: .; cdr3_aa: CASSLVSGNEQFF
v_call: TRBV7-3; j_call: TRBJ2-7; d_call: .; cdr3_aa: CASSLEGGSSYEQYF
v_call: TRBV18; j_call: TRBJ2-7; d_call: .; cdr3_aa: CASLEGGNYEQYF
v_call: TRBV11-2; j_call: TRBJ2-7; d_call: TRBD1; cdr3_aa: CASNSGTGSSYEQYF
v_call: TRBV6-5; j_call: TRBJ1-1; d_call: .; cdr3_aa: CASSKGSEGVTEAFF
v_call: TRBV6-6; j_call: TRBJ1-5; d_call: .; cdr3_aa: CASSYSRQPQHF
v_call: TRBV5-1; j_call: TRBJ1-2; d_call: .; cdr3_aa: CASSLNGVSDGYTF
v_call: TRBV25-1; j_call: TRBJ1-1; d_call: .; cdr3_aa: CASSEYWQEGEAFF
v_call: TRBV7-9; j_call: TRBJ1-1; d_call: TRBD1; cdr3_aa: CASSSGQGWAEAFF
v_call: TRBV7-3; j_call: TRBJ2-2; d_call: .; cdr3_aa: CASSPQGGTGELFF
v_call: TRBV27; j_call: TRBJ2-6; d_call: .; cdr3_aa: CASSLLHISSGANVLTF
v_call: TRBV18; j_call: TRBJ1-1; d_call: .; cdr3_aa: CASSPGGAGHTEAFF
v_call: TRBV7-9; j_call: TRBJ2-1; d_call: TRBD1; cdr3_aa: CASSLAQGAHNEQFF
v_call: TRBV7-9; j_call: TRBJ2-7; d_call: TRBD2; cdr3_aa: CASSSELAIPEQYF
v_call: TRBV15; j_call: TRBJ2-6; d_call: .; cdr3_aa: CATSRDGPGSGANVLTF
v_call: TRBV5-1; j_call: TRBJ2-1; d_call: .; cdr3_aa: CASSIQEVSSYNEQFF
v_call: TRBV14; j_call: TRBJ1-1; d_call: TRBD1; cdr3_aa: CASSPITGGTEAFF
v_call: TRBV4-1; j_call: TRBJ1-2; d_call: .; cdr3_aa: CASSQDPGGGYGYTF
v_call: TRBV7-9; j_call: TRBJ2-7; d_call: .; cdr3_aa: CASSLADRSGEQYF
v_call: TRBV5-1; j_call: TRBJ1-5; d_call: .; cdr3_aa: CASSANSNQPQHF
v_call: TRBV9; j_call: TRBJ1-3; d_call: TRBD1; cdr3_aa: CASSAYFGQGAFGNTIYF
v_call: TRBV6-5; j_call: TRBJ2-4; d_call: .; cdr3_aa: CASRSVDRTNIQYF
v_call: TRBV7-3; j_call: TRBJ1-2; d_call: .; cdr3_aa: CASSLEPGAIYGYTF
v_call: TRBV5-3; j_call: TRBJ2-7; d_call: TRBD1; cdr3_aa: CARSQQGASGKSYEQYF
v_call: TRBV2; j_call: TRBJ2-6; d_call: .; cdr3_aa: CASSGQDLSGANVLTF
v_call: TRBV5-6; j_call: TRBJ2-7; d_call: TRBD2; cdr3_aa: CASSLRTSGGLLYEQYF
v_call: TRBV6-5; j_call: TRBJ2-2; d_call: .; cdr3_aa: CASSYSDGELFF
v_call: TRBV6-5; j_call: TRBJ1-4; d_call: .; cdr3_aa: CASSLRGSDEKLFF
v_call: TRBV6-6; j_call: TRBJ2-7; d_call: TRBD2; cdr3_aa: CASSYPSGGAYEQYF
v_call: TRBV5-4; j_call: TRBJ2-5; d_call: .; cdr3_aa: CASSLELTQETQYF
v_call: TRBV7-8; j_call: TRBJ2-3; d_call: .; cdr3_aa: CASSLLSSFPDTQYF
v_call: TRBV6-5; j_call: TRBJ1-1; d_call: .; cdr3_aa: CASSSPYGLEAFF
v_call: TRBV2; j_call: TRBJ1-1; d_call: .; cdr3_aa: CASSVTGQPNTEAFF
v_call: TRBV4-1; j_call: TRBJ1-1; d_call: TRBD1; cdr3_aa: CASSQQGQGQRAEAFF
v_call: TRBV5-1; j_call: TRBJ1-5; d_call: .; cdr3_aa: CASSLGQTGSQPQHF
v_call: TRBV5-4; j_call: TRBJ2-7; d_call: TRBD1; cdr3_aa: CASSLDRGRGEQYF
v_call: TRBV19; j_call: TRBJ1-3; d_call: .; cdr3_aa: CASSIRFSGSGNTIYF
v_call: TRBV11-2; j_call: TRBJ2-7; d_call: .; cdr3_aa: CASSLKMAVPSGEQYF
v_call: TRBV18; j_call: TRBJ2-2; d_call: TRBD1; cdr3_aa: CASSPLPRQGAGELFF
v_call: TRBV4-3; j_call: TRBJ2-3; d_call: TRBD2; cdr3_aa: CASSQDSPGTSGGADTQYF
v_call: TRBV10-3; j_call: TRBJ2-1; d_call: TRBD2; cdr3_aa: CAISAAGGLGVNEQFF
v_call: TRBV4-3; j_call: TRBJ2-1; d_call: .; cdr3_aa: CASSLSGWGADEQFF
v_call: TRBV25-1; j_call: TRBJ1-4; d_call: .; cdr3_aa: CASSTTSGGMQEKLFF
v_call: TRBV19; j_call: TRBJ1-5; d_call: .; cdr3_aa: CASRDRDQPQHF
v_call: TRBV5-1; j_call: TRBJ1-1; d_call: .; cdr3_aa: CASSEDSDTEAFF
v_call: TRBV5-6; j_call: TRBJ2-7; d_call: TRBD2; cdr3_aa: CASSFQGGYYEQYF
v_call: TRBV19; j_call: TRBJ2-3; d_call: .; cdr3_aa: CASSKAVTLRDTQYF
v_call: TRBV19; j_call: TRBJ1-1; d_call: .; cdr3_aa: CASSTLQGYTEAFF
v_call: TRBV28; j_call: TRBJ1-4; d_call: TRBD1; cdr3_aa: CASSKSQGWFEKLFF
v_call: TRBV7-9; j_call: TRBJ2-5; d_call: TRBD2; cdr3_aa: CASSLSASGGETQYF